This T cell receptor beta chain was recorded in a study of T cell responses to AZD1222 COVID-19 vaccine. Study-wide points: Reportedly, nearly half of unique spike TCRs recognized epitopes outside B.1.351/B.1.1.7 mutations. Donors in the cohort were predominantly white British and more often female, and clonal diversity was possibly underestimated. In all cases, repertoires were sampled only after the peak T cell response.

Details on this clone: Its antigen is still unknown.

This CDR3 comprises 16 residues. The germline CDR1 and CDR2 sequences are LGHNA and YSLEER. J gave up 4 bases and V 0 bases, and 5 bases lay outside the gene matches. TCRdb's copy holds only in-frame clones and misses some; the assay was immunoSEQ multiplex PCR. The sample shows 130,000 or so clones, 85% to 95% of them seen only once. This sequence joins TRBV4-3 and TRBJ1-5; TRBD1 matches at 8 bases. The sequence was collected from an adult in good health. Sequencing used peripheral blood, obtained on day 0 of AZD1222 vaccination. CDR3 sequence reads: CASSQELTGANQPQHF. CDR3 coding DNA: TGCGCCAGCAGCCAAGAACTGACAGGGGCGAATCAGCCCCAGCATTTT.